Listed here are 18 T cell receptor beta chains from one sample, sequenced in a study of molecular identifiers for immune sequencing clone quantification. TCRdb processed the PCR reads anew with MiXCR; each CDR3 protein has one entry. This table holds approximately 590,000 distinct CDR3 sequences, about 25% found once. The specimen sequenced was naive CD8+ T cells from blood, with Jurkat cell RNA spiked in. Subset in this sample: FACS-sorted CD8+CD4-CCR7+CD45RA+ naive T cells. Receptors originate from a human donor in good health. Some libraries in this study had Jurkat cell RNA spiked in.

This clonotype was observed many times. V usage is TRBV7-9 and J usage is TRBJ2-1, with a possible D match to TRBD1 (5 bases). Germline V gene sequence: CDR1 SEHNR, CDR2 FQNEAQ (reference sequence). The CDR3 is 16 amino acids. The germline V and J ends were trimmed by 0 bases and 7 bases, with 16 bases remaining between them. CDR3 DNA: TGTGCCAGCAGCTTAGCTAGATGGCAGGGCCGTAATGAGCAGTTCTTC. Encoded protein: CASSLARWQGRNEQFF.

This clonotype was counted between two and nine times. The J gene is TRBJ2-5, the V gene TRBV3-1; TRBD2 aligns across 9 bases. Germline V lookup: CDR1 LGHDT, CDR2 YNNKEL (reference sequence). This CDR3 is built from 17 residues. V lost 1 base to trimming and J lost 2 bases; unmatched junction nucleotides: 8. CDR3 sequence: CASSQGLAGGPQETQYF. For the CDR3, the DNA is TGTGCCAGCAGCCAAGGTTTGGCGGGGGGGCCACAAGAGACCCAGTACTTC.

This clonotype has a count of ten or more. The V and J genes are TRBV7-9 and TRBJ2-2, with D perhaps TRBD2 (6 bases). The CDR3 length is 15 residues. The V gene lost 1 base and the J gene lost 2 bases, with 8 bases spanning the gap. Germline loops: CDR1 SEHNR, CDR2 FQNEAQ (reference sequence). CDR3 sequence: CASSLDGGNTGELFF. CDR3 nucleotide sequence: TGTGCCAGCAGCTTAGACGGGGGAAACACCGGGGAGCTGTTTTTT.

This chain connects TRBV10-2 to TRBJ1-1; D uncertain. V dropped 4 bases and J dropped 0 bases, with 15 bases sitting between them. The CDR3 loop spans 16 amino acids. Germline lookup yields CDR1 WSHSY and CDR2 SAAADI. CDR3 in DNA: TGCGCCAGCAGTGCCCTACCGGCGGGTTTGAACACTGAAGCTTTCTTT. It is translated as CASSALPAGLNTEAFF.

This clonotype was observed a handful of times. The rearrangement uses TRBV7-9 and TRBJ2-5, with a tentative D call TRBD2 (7 bases). V dropped 4 bases and J dropped 3 bases, with 15 bases sitting between them. The CDR3 contains 15 residues. Germline CDR1 reads SEHNR; CDR2 reads FQNEAQ (reference sequence). The CDR3, as DNA: TGTGCCAGCAGCTCGGGGGGTCAGGGGAAAGAGACCCAGTACTTC. Translated, it gives CASSSGGQGKETQYF.

This clonotype occurred once. One junction end disagrees with the germline gene, perhaps due to a read error. This CDR3 reads CARSQDLTDNQPQHF. CDR3 sequence (DNA): TGCGCCCGCAGCCAAGATCTGACAGACAATCAGCCCCAGCATTTT. The V and J genes are TRBV4-3 and TRBJ1-5; TRBD1 is a possible D gene (5 bases). This CDR3 comprises 15 residues. The germline CDR1 and CDR2 sequences are LGHNA and YSLEER.

V usage is TRBV20-1 and J usage is TRBJ2-1; 13 bases match TRBD2. J was trimmed by 10 bases and V by 1 base; bases with no gene match: 10. This CDR3 comprises 16 residues. The germline gives CDR1 DFQATT, CDR2 SNEGSKA (reference sequence). The CDR3 loop reads CSARVPTSGRAGEQFF. Written as DNA, the CDR3 is TGCAGTGCTAGAGTCCCAACTAGCGGGAGGGCCGGGGAGCAGTTCTTC.

About this clonotype: A read error may be the cause here, since a much bigger clone is one base away. This chain links TRBV10-2 with TRBJ2-7; D perhaps matches TRBD2 (5 bases). This CDR3 spans 12 amino acids. The germline V and J ends were trimmed by 8 bases and 3 bases, with 11 bases remaining between them. Germline CDR1 and CDR2: WSHSY and SAAADI. The CDR3 protein is CASLRRGYEQYF. In nucleotides, the CDR3 is TGCGCCAGCCTAAGACGGGGCTACGAGCAGTACTTC.

This clonotype came up a few times. This rearrangement joins TRBV27 to TRBJ1-4; D unresolved. CDR1 MNHEY and CDR2 SMNVEV come from the germline V gene (reference sequence). V was clipped by 1 base and J by 3 bases, with 3 bases between them. The CDR3 has 13 residues. For the CDR3, the DNA is TGTGCCAGCAGTTTATGGCCTAATGAAAAACTGTTTTTT. This translates into CASSLWPNEKLFF.

This clonotype was observed a handful of times. The V and J genes are TRBV4-3 and TRBJ2-1; TRBD1 is a possible D gene (5 bases). CDR1 and CDR2 (germline): LGHNA, YSLEER. The CDR3 totals 16 residues. V was shortened by 1 base and J by 3 bases, with 13 bases between the two germline ends. Here the CDR3 DNA reads TGCGCCAGCAGCCAAGGCACACAGGTCATCTACAATGAGCAGTTCTTC. It specifies CASSQGTQVIYNEQFF.

This chain joins TRBV20-1 and TRBJ2-7; 9 bases match TRBD2. The germline CDR1 and CDR2 sequences are DFQATT and SNEGSKA (reference sequence). J was trimmed by 3 bases and V by 0 bases; bases with no gene match: 9. This CDR3 has 16 residues. In nucleotides, the CDR3 is TGCAGTGCTAGAGATCATAAGCGGGGGGTGTTCTACGAGCAGTACTTC. This encodes CSARDHKRGVFYEQYF.

This clonotype was seen ten or more times. J is TRBJ1-1 and V is TRBV5-1, with D possibly TRBD1 on 5 matching bases. The V end lost 5 bases, the J end lost 6 bases, and 14 bases lay between the germline ends. CDR1 is SGHRS and CDR2 is YFSETQ in the germline V gene. CDR3 length: 13 amino acids. CDR3 sequence reads: CASRGTGGSEAFF. The CDR3, as DNA: TGCGCCAGCAGAGGTACGGGGGGATCTGAAGCTTTCTTT.

This clonotype was picked up many times. The rearrangement joins TRBV19 to TRBJ2-3; a weak D match, TRBD1 (5 bases). The germline V and J ends were trimmed by 3 bases and 2 bases, with 15 bases remaining between them. The CDR3 is made up of 16 amino acids. Germline values: CDR1 LNHDA, CDR2 SQIVND (reference sequence). The CDR3 loop is CASSMPDTVHTDTQYF. CDR3 bases: TGTGCCAGTAGTATGCCGGACACCGTCCACACAGATACGCAGTATTTT.

This CDR3 reads CASSLSPGPGYEQYF. The CDR3 bases are TGTGCCAGCAGTTTAAGTCCAGGGCCGGGCTACGAGCAGTACTTC. The chain uses TRBV12-3 or TRBV12-4 and TRBJ2-7; D is perhaps TRBD1 (5 bases). Trimming shortened V by 2 bases and J by 3 bases, and 14 bases separated the two germline ends. This CDR3 is built from 15 residues.

The chain is built from TRBV29-1 and TRBJ2-7; D uncertain. CDR1 SQVTM and CDR2 ANQGSEA come from the germline V gene. V was clipped by 1 base and J by 3 bases, with 7 bases between them. The CDR3 is made up of 12 amino acids. Written as DNA, the CDR3 is TGCAGCGTTGAAGTAAACGGCTACGAGCAGTACTTC. This gives the protein CSVEVNGYEQYF.

The chain recombines TRBV11-2 with TRBJ2-3; TRBD2 might be the D (5 bases). V was pared by 0 bases and J by 0 bases, with 13 bases between. CDR1 and CDR2 from the germline V gene are SGHAT and FQNNGV. The CDR3 loop spans 17 amino acids. The CDR3 DNA reads TGTGCCAGCAGCTTAGATAGTGGGAGACTAAGCACAGATACGCAGTATTTT. As protein: CASSLDSGRLSTDTQYF.

This clonotype was found many times. In DNA form, the CDR3 reads TGCGCCAGCAGCCAACAGTCTTTGAACACTGAAGCTTTCTTT. Amino acid sequence: CASSQQSLNTEAFF. This rearrangement joins TRBV4-1 to TRBJ1-1; D call uncertain. The ends were cut back, 2 bases at V and 0 bases at J, with 7 bases in the middle. The CDR3 spans 14 residues. Germline CDR1 is MGHRA and CDR2 is YSYEKL.

This clonotype came up once. A much larger clone differs by one base, so this may be a read error. No conserved phenylalanine or tryptophan is present at the end of the CDR3, so a read error is the likely explanation. V gene TRBV6-5 combines with J gene TRBJ1-1; TRBD1 aligns across 9 bases. CDR1 MNHEY and CDR2 SVGAGI come from the germline V gene. V shed 6 bases and J 4 bases; nucleotides not matched to a gene: 6. The CDR3 has 14 residues. CDR3 amino acids: CASRPGQGSTEAFL. The CDR3 nucleotides read TGTGCCAGCAGGCCGGGACAGGGTAGCACTGAAGCTTTCCTT.